This T cell receptor (beta chain) emerged from a study of shared T cell receptors in the human thymus. Generated by immunoSEQ multiplex PCR, the TCRdb table keeps only in-frame clones and is missing some. The data hold about 380,000 clones, with approximately 95% observed a single time. The CDR3 is 18 amino acids. The germline gives CDR1 MGHDK, CDR2 SYGVNS. J gave up 9 bases and V 6 bases, and 16 bases lay outside the gene matches. The sequence was obtained from a human donor. The chain has TRBV25-1 and TRBJ2-1, with 14 positions matching TRBD2. Sequences were obtained from thymocytes. CDR3 residues: CASSNGTSGSKALAEQFF. The DNA of the CDR3 is TGTGCCAGCAGCAACGGGACTAGCGGGAGTAAGGCCCTCGCTGAGCAGTTCTTC.